Sequencing of this T cell receptor beta chain was carried out in a study of CD8 T cells in Susac syndrome. General study results and limits: The CD4+ T cell repertoire of patients with Susac syndrome showed no detectable clonal expansion.

From germline, CDR1 is MNHEY and CDR2 SVGEGT. V lost 2 bases, J lost 6 bases, and 10 bases lay in between. The CDR3 is 13 amino acids. About this clonotype: Its specificity is unknown.

Sequencing of TCR beta was performed on blood CD8+ T cells and on blood CD4+ T cells. In contrast to the negatively isolated CD8+ and CD4+ T cells, TEMRA cells were FACS-enriched. RNA amounts of about 0.5 to 1 ug underwent reverse transcription with random hexamers. An immunoSEQ multiplex PCR amplified TCR beta CDR3 over 54 Vbeta and 13 Jbeta. TCRdb processed the immunoSEQ multiplex PCR reads anew with MiXCR; each CDR3 protein has one entry. The sample holds hundreds of thousands of distinct CDR3 sequences, 94% seen once. This chain links TRBV6-2 or TRBV6-3 with TRBJ1-1; D gene uncertain. Sequencing was carried out using CD4+ T cells from PBMCs. The clonotype was recovered from a human donor with Susac syndrome. The CDR3 sequence: CASSYERIPEAFF. In nucleotides, the CDR3 is TGTGCCAGCAGTTACGAGCGTATCCCTGAAGCTTTCTTT.